This is a list of T cell receptor beta chains from one sample in a study of T cells in narcolepsy. Assay: immunoSEQ multiplex PCR; the TCRdb copy retains only in-frame clones and omits some. The table records 1,700 or so clones, about a quarter of them present only once. These receptors' targets are unknown. The sequenced sample consisted of cultured CD4+ T cells from cerebrospinal fluid. These receptors originate from a human donor with narcolepsy. Both conserved end residues are part of each CDR3. Each record gives: V gene, D gene, clone size, J gene, CDR3 DNA, CDR3 protein. D genes are given only for firm matches. Some rows have no size entry. The others give once, few or many, or a class for an expanded clone.

>TRBV11-1|TRBD1|few|TRBJ1-4
TGTGCCAGCAGCTTACCGACAGGGGGAAAACTGTTTTTT
CASSLPTGGKLFF
>TRBV7-3|TRBD1|few|TRBJ2-7
TGTGCCAGCAGCTTAGGGACAGAGTACTACGAGCAGTACTTC
CASSLGTEYYEQYF
>TRBV7-6|TRBD1|few|TRBJ2-7
TGTGCCAGCAGCAGGGGGCCTTCCTACGAGCAGTACTTC
CASSRGPSYEQYF
>TRBV7-3|TRBD1|few|TRBJ2-3
TGTGCCAGCAGATTGGACAGGGTGGGCGCAGATACGCAGTATTTT
CASRLDRVGADTQYF
>TRBV27|NA|once|TRBJ1-5
TGTGCCAGCAGTTACGGGTACCTTACGCCCCAGCATTTT
CASSYGYLTPQHF
>TRBV7-1|NA|few|TRBJ1-3
TGTGCCAGCAGCCGACAGGCAGGGTCTGGAAACACCATATATTTT
CASSRQAGSGNTIYF
>TRBV5-6|NA|medium-sized|TRBJ1-3
TGTGCCAGCAGCTTCTCCTCTGGAAACACCATATATTTT
CASSFSSGNTIYF
>TRBV5-6|TRBD1|large|TRBJ1-4
TGTGCCAGCAGCTACGGGACAGGGGGTAATGAAAAACTGTTTTTT
CASSYGTGGNEKLFF
>TRBV5-1|NA|large|TRBJ2-7
TGCGCCAGCAGCTTTGCTGGCGTATCCTACGAGCAGTACTTC
CASSFAGVSYEQYF
>TRBV5-1|NA|NA|TRBJ2-3
TGCGCCAGCAGCTTGGTGGGGACCACAGATACGCAGTATTTT
CASSLVGTTDTQYF
>TRBV5-8|TRBD1|NA|TRBJ2-1
TGTGCCAGCAGCTTGGGGGGACAGGTGATGAACAATGAGCAGTTCTTC
CASSLGGQVMNNEQFF
>TRBV7-6|TRBD1|NA|TRBJ2-3
TGTGCCACAAGACAGGGGAGTGCAGATACGCAGTATTTT
CATRQGSADTQYF
>TRBV5-1|NA|medium-sized|TRBJ2-5
TGCGCCAGCAGCTTGTCGAGAGAGACCCAGTACTTC
CASSLSRETQYF
>TRBV12-5|TRBD2|NA|TRBJ2-3
TGTGCTAGTGGTTTGGAGGTCCGGGGGGGGCTCGCAGATACGCAGTATTTT
CASGLEVRGGLADTQYF
>TRBV7-2|NA|NA|TRBJ1-2
TGTGCCAGCAGCTTAGCAGGGCCGAACTATGGCTACACCTTC
CASSLAGPNYGYTF
>TRBV6-4|NA|few|TRBJ2-7
TGTGCCAGCAGGTTCCCGACAGGCCAGATTCCTTACGAGCAGTACTTC
CASRFPTGQIPYEQYF